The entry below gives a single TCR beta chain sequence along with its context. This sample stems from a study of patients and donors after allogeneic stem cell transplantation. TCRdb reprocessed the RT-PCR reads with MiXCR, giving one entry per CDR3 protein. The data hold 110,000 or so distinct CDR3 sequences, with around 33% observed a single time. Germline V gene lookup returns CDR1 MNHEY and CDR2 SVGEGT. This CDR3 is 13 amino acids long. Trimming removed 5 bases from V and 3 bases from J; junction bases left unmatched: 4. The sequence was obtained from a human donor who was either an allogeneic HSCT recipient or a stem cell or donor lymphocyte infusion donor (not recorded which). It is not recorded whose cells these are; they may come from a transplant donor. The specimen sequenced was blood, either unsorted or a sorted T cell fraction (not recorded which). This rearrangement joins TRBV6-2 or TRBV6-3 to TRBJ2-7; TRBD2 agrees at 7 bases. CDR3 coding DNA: TGTGCCAGCAGTCTAGCGGCCGACTACGAGCAGTACTTC. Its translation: CASSLAADYEQYF.